This TCR beta chain was retrieved from a study of T cell clonotyping in hematopoietic cell transplantation. Study details: Pretransplant recipient samples were taken after cytoreduction.

The time point was: recipient sample about 28 days before transplant, after cytoreduction. Broader study findings: Graft donor and pretransplant recipient Inverse Simpson Index values predicted broader posttransplant TCR diversity.

The CDR3 spans 20 residues. Per germline, CDR1 LNHDA and CDR2 SQIVND (reference sequence). V gave up 1 base and J gave up 6 bases, with 25 bases separating them. Produced via immunoSEQ multiplex PCR; TCRdb's table is partial and in-frame only. The sample carries about 41,000 clones, 85% recorded once. Remarks on this clone: Its antigen is unidentified.

Sequencing used peripheral blood mononuclear cells, obtained before stem cell transplant. This TCR derives from a man in his 60s with acute myeloid leukemia. Some clones in this sample may be carry-over from other donors' samples. The chain uses TRBV19 and TRBJ1-6, with TRBD1 as a possible D gene (5 bases). The CDR3 spells CASSIGDGDVNYPSNSPLHF. The CDR3 DNA follows: TGTGCCAGTAGTATAGGGGACGGGGACGTAAACTATCCGAGTAATTCACCCCTCCACTTT.